This T cell receptor (beta chain) was observed in a study of PD-L1 blockade in urothelial cancer. Time point of the sample: pretreatment peripheral blood. This CDR3 contains 14 residues. The V segment lost 3 bases and the J segment 7 bases; nucleotides outside the gene matches: 5. Germline V gene data show CDR1 as SGDLS and CDR2 as YYNGEE. Produced via immunoSEQ multiplex PCR; TCRdb's table is partial and in-frame only. The sample gives roughly 52,000 clones, roughly 80% of which show up once; 1% to 1.5% is in the top ten. This clone showed up just a few times. The specimen was PBMCs, collected around atezolizumab (anti-PD-L1) treatment. The origin of this receptor is a man aged 50 to 60 with urothelial cancer. This chain uses TRBV9 with TRBJ2-1; 9 positions match TRBD1. The CDR3 DNA reads as TGTGCCAGCAGCGGTGGACAGGGGATTAATGAGCAGTTCTTC. It specifies CASSGGQGINEQFF.